This is a list of T cell receptor beta chains from one sample in a study of read filtering for tumor transcriptome and immune sequencing. From the reads, TCRdb called clonotypes with MiXCR, one entry per CDR3 protein. Among under 150,000 distinct CDR3 sequences listed, over 10% were seen once. The material sequenced was a population of CD138-negative cells sorted from bone marrow. The receptors here all came from a donor aged 40 or older with multiple myeloma. Each CDR3 is given with its conserved first and last residue.

V	J	CDR3
TRBV20-1	TRBJ2-1	CSARPWVGVYNEQFF
TRBV9	TRBJ1-1	CASSVGSGSNTEAFF
TRBV4-2	TRBJ1-1	CASSPRSDNPEAFF
TRBV6-5	TRBJ2-3	CASSPGPRGTQYF
TRBV29-1	TRBJ2-1	CSVLIAGAHNEQFF
TRBV29-1	TRBJ2-3	CSVDIAAVTQYF
TRBV7-9	TRBJ2-7	CASSFLDRGLYEQYF
TRBV25-1	TRBJ1-4	CASDGEAPNEKLFF
TRBV4-1	TRBJ2-3	CASSQDLAGVRDTQYF
TRBV12-3/TRBV12-4	TRBJ2-1	CASSLGLVEFF
TRBV6-5	TRBJ2-7	CASSTNGGSYEQYF
TRBV7-9	TRBJ2-7	CASNRDRTHEQYF
TRBV5-1	TRBJ2-1	CASSPEPSGRYNEQFF
TRBV19	TRBJ1-5	CASAPGQTSDQPQHF
TRBV12-3/TRBV12-4	TRBJ1-1	CASTPPAGSGQINTEAFF
TRBV7-2	TRBJ2-1	CASSSQGSSGVNEQFF
TRBV7-2	TRBJ2-7	CASSLTGRDYEQYF
TRBV7-3	TRBJ2-1	CASRGGSSYNEQFF
TRBV12-3/TRBV12-4	TRBJ2-6	CASRTALQGPGANVLTF
TRBV4-2	TRBJ2-3	CASSQTSGTLGATQYF
TRBV9	TRBJ2-7	CASSVAAGGPIYEQYF
TRBV19	TRBJ2-1	CASSIGLGYNEQFF